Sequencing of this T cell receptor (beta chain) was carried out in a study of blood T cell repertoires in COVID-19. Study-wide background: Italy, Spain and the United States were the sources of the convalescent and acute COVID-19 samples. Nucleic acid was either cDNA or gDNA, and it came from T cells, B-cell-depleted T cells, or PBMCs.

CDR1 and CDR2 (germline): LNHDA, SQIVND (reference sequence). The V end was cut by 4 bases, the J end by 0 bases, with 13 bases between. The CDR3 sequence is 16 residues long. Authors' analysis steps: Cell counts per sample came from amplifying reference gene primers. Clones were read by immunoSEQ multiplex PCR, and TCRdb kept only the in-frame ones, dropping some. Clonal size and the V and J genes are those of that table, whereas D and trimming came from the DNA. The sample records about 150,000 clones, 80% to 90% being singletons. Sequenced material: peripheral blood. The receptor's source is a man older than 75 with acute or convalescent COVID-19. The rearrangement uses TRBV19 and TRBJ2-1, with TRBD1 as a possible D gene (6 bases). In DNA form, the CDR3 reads TGTGCCAGTAGTACCCGACAGGTCAGCTCCTACAATGAGCAGTTCTTC. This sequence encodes CASSTRQVSSYNEQFF.